The 14 T cell receptor beta chains in this list originate from one sample, sequenced in a study of post-analysis software for immune sequencing data. These receptors lack a known antigen. Tagging with unique molecular identifiers was a feature of the TCR beta cDNA libraries. TCRdb analysed the PCR reads with MiXCR anew, one entry per CDR3 protein. The table has under 650,000 distinct CDR3 sequences, roughly 45% seen once. Study outcomes and limitations: Five or six TRBV segments were more frequent in patients than controls; TRBV5-6, TRBV5-1 and TRBV20-1 belonged to this group.

Sequenced input: blood. Receptors were obtained from a girl between 5 and 17 years old with multiple sclerosis.

This chain connects TRBV7-9 to TRBJ2-3, with 10 bases that match TRBD2. V dropped 5 bases and J dropped 2; count of bases not matched to a gene: 7. CDR1 is SEHNR and CDR2 is FQNEAQ in the germline V gene (reference sequence). This CDR3 contains 16 residues. The CDR3 spells CASSDIAGGPTDTQYF. CDR3 in DNA: TGTGCCAGCAGCGATATAGCGGGAGGCCCCACAGATACGCAGTATTTT.

V gene TRBV29-1 combines with J gene TRBJ2-7; TRBD1 matches at 7 bases. The V gene end was trimmed by 7 bases and the J gene end by 5 bases; junction bases not matched to a gene: 8. Germline assignment: CDR1 SQVTM and CDR2 ANQGSEA. The CDR3 covers 12 residues. The CDR3 coding sequence is TGCAGCGCCAAGGGGGCGAGGAACGAGCAGTACTTC. It encodes CSAKGARNEQYF.

This clonotype was seen only a few times. The chain employs TRBV4-2 and TRBJ2-7; D is possibly TRBD1 (5 bases). The CDR3 is made up of 14 amino acids. Trimming removed 0 bases from V and 1 base from J, with 7 bases in between. CDR1 is LGHNA, CDR2 YNFKEQ, per germline. CDR3 residues: CASSQDQGSYEQYF. The DNA of the CDR3 is TGTGCCAGCAGCCAAGACCAGGGTTCCTACGAGCAGTACTTC.

The DNA of the CDR3 is TGCAGTGCCCACCGGGACTACCAAGAGACCCAGTACTTC. Residues: CSAHRDYQETQYF. The chain links TRBV20-1 to TRBJ2-5; a weak D match, TRBD2 (6 bases). The CDR3 sequence is 13 residues long. CDR1 and CDR2 from the germline V gene are DFQATT and SNEGSKA (reference sequence). The V end lost 6 bases, the J end lost 0 bases, and 11 bases lay between the germline ends.

The chain joins TRBV7-9 to TRBJ2-1; the D is unclear. Germline CDR1 is SEHNR and CDR2 is FQNEAQ (reference sequence). This CDR3 region has 16 residues. Trimming removed 5 bases from V and 2 bases from J, with 16 bases in between. The CDR3, as DNA: TGTGCCAGCAGCGCCATCGACCCCCGAACCTACAATGAGCAGTTCTTC. Its translation is CASSAIDPRTYNEQFF.

This clonotype appeared a few times. This rearrangement joins TRBV7-2 to TRBJ2-7; 7 bases are shared with TRBD1. There are 15 residues in the CDR3. The germline V gene has CDR1 SGHTA and CDR2 FQGNSA. V dropped 1 base and J dropped 5; count of bases not matched to a gene: 8. Here the CDR3 reads CASSLGPTGFNEQYF. For the CDR3, the DNA is TGTGCCAGCAGCTTAGGCCCGACAGGGTTCAACGAGCAGTACTTC.

The chain joins TRBV7-3 to TRBJ1-1; D remains unclear. The germline gives CDR1 SGHTA, CDR2 FQGTGA. The length of the CDR3 is 12 residues. V lost 5 bases and J 6 bases, leaving 10 bases between the germline ends. CDR3 coding DNA: TGTGCCAGCAGCCCCCGTAACCCTGAAGCTTTCTTT. This gives the protein CASSPRNPEAFF.

The chain links TRBV10-1 to TRBJ2-3, with 8 bases that match TRBD2. The V and J ends lost 3 bases and 5 bases, in that order; junction bases with no gene match: 7. The CDR3 loop spans 15 amino acids. Germline V gene sequence: CDR1 WNHNN, CDR2 SYGVQD (reference sequence). The DNA for the CDR3 is TGCGCCAGCAGTGATTCCGGGAGGGCCCGAGATACGCAGTATTTT. It yields the protein CASSDSGRARDTQYF.

There are a few counts of this clonotype. Here the CDR3 DNA reads TGTGCCAGCAGAATGGGCCATTCCTACGAGCAGTACTTC. This translates into CASRMGHSYEQYF. V is TRBV12-3 or TRBV12-4 and J is TRBJ2-7; D remains unclear. The CDR3 spans 13 residues. V shed 6 bases and J shed 1 base, with 10 bases lying between them.

J is TRBJ2-5 and V is TRBV7-9; no clear D. The DNA end is a closer match to TRBJ2-7, so the J assignment may be wrong. This CDR3 spans 12 amino acids. Germline loops: CDR1 SEHNR, CDR2 FQNEAQ (reference sequence). The CDR3 spells CASNPVLYEQYF. The CDR3 DNA reads as TGTGCCAGCAACCCGGTCCTTTACGAGCAGTACTTC.

The gene calls are TRBV10-3 and TRBJ2-5; 10 bases are shared with TRBD1. The germline gives CDR1 ENHRY, CDR2 SYGVKD. J gave up 11 bases and V 6 bases, and 18 bases lay outside the gene matches. The CDR3 is made up of 16 amino acids. The CDR3 reads CAISSDVGQGRGRQYF. For the CDR3, the DNA is TGTGCCATCAGCTCCGATGTGGGACAGGGGAGAGGTAGGCAGTACTTC.

V usage is TRBV2 and J usage is TRBJ1-1; D is undetermined. The CDR3 covers 13 residues. From germline, CDR1 is SNHLY and CDR2 FYNNEI. V shed 6 bases and J shed 4 bases, with 12 bases lying between them. In nucleotides, the CDR3 is TGTGCCAGCAGGGCCGAGGGCAGCACTGAAGCTTTCTTT. Its protein is CASRAEGSTEAFF. Full variable domain (missing parts from reference TRBV2 and TRBJ1-1): EPEVTQTPSHQVTQMGQEVILRCVPISNHLYFYWYRQILGQKVEFLVSFYNNEISEKSEIFDDQFSVERPDGSNFTLKIRSTKLEDSAMYFCASRAEGSTEAFFGQGTRLTVV.

This clonotype has just a few counts. The rearrangement links TRBV12-3 or TRBV12-4 to TRBJ1-2; D gene ambiguous. V shed 2 bases and J shed 4 bases, with 11 bases lying between them. The CDR3 sequence is 14 residues long. The CDR3 loop reads CASSLSAMGYGYTF. The DNA for the CDR3 is TGTGCCAGCAGTTTATCAGCGATGGGCTATGGCTACACCTTC.

The CDR3 bases are TGTGCCAGCAGCCCTAACCTAGCGGTCCAAGAGACCCAGTTCTTC. Translating gives CASSPNLAVQETQFF. J is TRBJ2-5 and V is TRBV4-2; 7 positions match TRBD2. The DNA end is a closer match to TRBJ2-1, so the J assignment may be wrong. CDR1 is LGHNA, CDR2 YNFKEQ, per germline. The CDR3 totals 15 residues.